The source of this TCR beta chain is a study of blood T cell repertoires in COVID-19. Study overall: The origin of the acute and convalescent COVID-19 samples was the United States, Italy and Spain. T cells, B-cell-depleted T cells, or PBMCs provided the cDNA or gDNA that served as material.

Assay used: immunoSEQ multiplex PCR; TCRdb lists only in-frame clones, some missing. Of 250,000 or so clones listed, about 90% were seen once; the top ten hold approximately 2.3%. Enrollment of patients from Seattle took place during active infection, with longitudinal follow-up. V gave up 0 bases and J gave up 7 bases, with 13 bases separating them. The germline CDR1 and CDR2 sequences are MNHEY and SVGAGI. This CDR3 region has 15 residues. Sequenced sample: peripheral blood. The chain recombines TRBV6-5 with TRBJ1-5; D not certain. The sequence derives from a woman aged 55-75 years with COVID-19, enrolled during active disease. The CDR3 protein is CASSYSGQDGQPQHF. DNA for the CDR3: TGTGCCAGCAGTTACTCTGGGCAGGATGGACAGCCCCAGCATTTT.